This entry lists 32 T cell receptor beta chains sequenced from one sample in a study of T cell clonotyping in hematopoietic cell transplantation. Only in-frame clones appear in the TCRdb table, and some are missing; sequencing was by immunoSEQ multiplex PCR. The table shows about 70,000 clones, with approximately 94% occurring only once. Sequencing was performed on peripheral blood mononuclear cells. Source of these receptors: a man in his fifties or sixties in good health. Some clones in this sample may be carry-over from other donors' samples.

This clone has a handful of counts. The V call is TRBV7-2, the J call TRBJ2-7; D possibly corresponds to TRBD2 (6 bases). CDR3 size: 14 residues. CDR1 and CDR2 (germline): SGHTA, FQGNSA. Trimming took off 7 bases at V and 7 bases at J, with 20 bases between the two ends. The CDR3, as DNA: TGTGCCAGCAACCGCGGGACCCTTCTCGCGGAGCAGTACTTC. Protein: CASNRGTLLAEQYF.

The V and J genes are TRBV7-9 and TRBJ2-5; 10 bases are shared with TRBD2. There are 15 residues in the CDR3. Germline values: CDR1 SEHNR, CDR2 FQNEAQ (reference sequence). The V and J ends lost 1 base and 5 bases, in that order; junction bases with no gene match: 4. The CDR3: CASSLVAGGGETQYF. For the CDR3, the DNA is TGTGCCAGCAGCTTAGTAGCGGGAGGAGGGGAGACCCAGTACTTC.

The chain couples TRBV9 to TRBJ2-5; the D call may be TRBD1 or TRBD2 (7 bases each). CDR1 and CDR2 from the germline V gene are SGDLS and YYNGEE. This CDR3 is built from 16 residues. V was clipped by 4 bases and J by 1 base, with 17 bases between them. CDR3 coding DNA: TGTGCCAGCAGCAGACAGGGAAGGGGGGGCCAAGAGACCCAGTACTTC. It specifies CASSRQGRGGQETQYF. Full variable domain (rest looked up from reference TRBV9 and TRBJ2-5): DSGVTQTPKHLITATGQRVTLRCSPRSGDLSVYWYQQSLDQGLQFLIQYYNGEERAKGNILERFSAQQFPDLHSELNLSSLELGDSALYFCASSRQGRGGQETQYFGPGTRLLVL.

This chain's CDR3 is CASSSGQGEGETQYF. CDR3 sequence (DNA): TGTGCCAGCAGCTCGGGACAGGGTGAGGGAGAGACCCAGTACTTC. The rearrangement links TRBV7-3 to TRBJ2-5; TRBD1 agrees at 9 bases. The germline V gene has CDR1 SGHTA and CDR2 FQGTGA. The CDR3 covers 15 residues. With V trimmed by 4 bases and J by 4 bases, 7 bases remained unmatched. Drawing the rest from reference TRBV7-3 and TRBJ2-5, the complete variable domain is GAGVSQTPSNKVTEKGKYVELRCDPISGHTALYWYRQSLGQGPEFLIYFQGTGAADDSGLPNDRFFAVRPEGSVSTLKIQRTERGDSAVYLCASSSGQGEGETQYFGPGTRLLVL.

The genes are TRBV2 and TRBJ2-5, with D unresolved. The germline CDR1 and CDR2 sequences are SNHLY and FYNNEI. The V end was cut by 4 bases, the J end by 2 bases, with 8 bases between. This CDR3 contains 13 residues. CDR3 nucleotide sequence: TGTGCCAGCAGTGGTAACCTACAAGAGACCCAGTACTTC. This codes for CASSGNLQETQYF.

The genes are TRBV28 and TRBJ2-7; D might be TRBD1 (6 bases). Germline V gene lookup returns CDR1 MDHEN and CDR2 SYDVKM. This CDR3 is built from 16 residues. Deletions cut 7 bases from V and 5 bases from J, with 24 bases between. The CDR3, as DNA: TGTGCCAGCACCCCTTGGGGGCTAGCTAACAGAAACGAGCAGTACTTC. It yields the protein CASTPWGLANRNEQYF.

The J gene is TRBJ1-1, the V gene TRBV4-1, with D hard to call. The CDR3 length is 14 residues. V lost 0 bases and J 0 bases, leaving 5 bases between the germline ends. The V gene's germline CDR1 is MGHRA and CDR2 YSYEKL. The DNA for the CDR3 is TGCGCCAGCAGCCAAGAGTCACTGAACACTGAAGCTTTCTTT. This encodes CASSQESLNTEAFF.

This sequence joins TRBV27 and TRBJ2-7; no clear D. Trimming pared 10 bases from V and 5 bases from J, leaving 15 bases between. Germline CDR1 is MNHEY and CDR2 is SMNVEV (reference sequence). CDR3 size: 12 residues. The CDR3 here is CATRIRADEQYF. The CDR3 region has the DNA TGTGCCACTAGAATCAGAGCCGACGAGCAGTACTTC.

CDR3 in DNA: TGCGCCAGCAGCCAAGATGGGTGGAGTGTCTATGGCTACACCTTC. This encodes CASSQDGWSVYGYTF. V usage is TRBV4-1 and J usage is TRBJ1-2; D remains ambiguous. The CDR3 consists of 15 residues. From germline, CDR1 is MGHRA and CDR2 YSYEKL. Trimming took 0 bases from V and 4 from J, leaving 12 bases between them.

The rearrangement links TRBV19 to TRBJ2-7, with D uncertain. Trimming pared 1 base from V and 1 base from J, leaving 8 bases between. Germline assignment: CDR1 LNHDA and CDR2 SQIVND (reference sequence). CDR3 length: 14 amino acids. CDR3 amino acids: CASSIVLRSYEQYF. The CDR3 DNA is TGTGCCAGTAGTATAGTGCTCAGATCCTACGAGCAGTACTTC.

This clone was observed a single time. This sequence joins TRBV7-6 and TRBJ2-2; D may be TRBD2 (6 bases). From germline, CDR1 is SGHVS and CDR2 FNYEAQ. The V end was cut by 8 bases, the J end by 4 bases, with 14 bases between. This CDR3 is built from 14 residues. The CDR3 sequence is CASSIRGFTGELFF. The CDR3 DNA reads TGTGCCAGCTCCATCCGGGGGTTCACCGGGGAGCTGTTTTTT.

This chain uses TRBV7-2 with TRBJ2-7, with D perhaps being TRBD1 or TRBD2 (5 bases each). The CDR3 has 13 amino acids. Trimming removed 5 bases at V and 3 bases at J, with 11 bases between. Germline CDR1 reads SGHTA; CDR2 reads FQGNSA. The CDR3 spells CASSRDPSYEQYF. The CDR3 coding sequence is TGTGCCAGCAGCCGGGACCCCAGCTACGAGCAGTACTTC.

The V and J genes are TRBV5-3 and TRBJ1-5; D may be TRBD1 (5 bases). TRBV5-3 is designated an ORF whose function remains uncertain. The V gene lost 10 bases and the J gene lost 8 bases, with 10 bases spanning the gap. This CDR3 is built from 10 residues. The DNA for the CDR3 is TGTGCCGGGCAGGGCGAGCCCCAGCATTTT. This codes for CAGQGEPQHF.

The chain uses TRBV6-6 and TRBJ2-5; 7 bases line up with TRBD2. This CDR3 spans 14 amino acids. Germline CDR1 and CDR2: MNHNY and SVGAGI (reference sequence). V shed 5 bases, J shed 9 bases, and the junction held 12 bases outside the gene matches. CDR3 coding DNA: TGTGCCAGCAGTAGCGGGGACGGCCTACATGCCCAGTACTTC. Translating it yields CASSSGDGLHAQYF.

The rearrangement joins TRBV9 to TRBJ1-2, with 8 bases identical to TRBD1. Germline V lookup: CDR1 SGDLS, CDR2 YYNGEE. Trimming took 0 bases from V and 3 from J; bases not matched to a gene: 4. This CDR3 is built from 15 residues. CDR3: CASSVVGQGDYGYTF. The DNA of the CDR3 is TGTGCCAGCAGCGTAGTCGGACAGGGTGACTATGGCTACACCTTC.

This chain connects TRBV28 to TRBJ2-1, with 7 bases fitting TRBD2. CDR1 and CDR2 (germline): MDHEN, SYDVKM. This CDR3 spans 16 amino acids. V was clipped by 4 bases and J by 4 bases; unmatched bases: 10. As DNA, the CDR3 is TGTGCCAGCAGTTCACGACGGGGCGGGAGTTACAATGAGCAGTTCTTC. Translated, it gives CASSSRRGGSYNEQFF.

The chain combines TRBV28 with TRBJ2-7, with D unclear. This CDR3 has 16 amino acids. The V gene's germline CDR1 is MDHEN and CDR2 SYDVKM. Deletions cut 4 bases from V and 2 bases from J, with 18 bases between. The CDR3 DNA is TGTGCCAGCAGTTCCCTTTGGACCCAAAACACCTACGAGCAGTACTTC. Translating gives CASSSLWTQNTYEQYF.

The chain is built from TRBV4-3 and TRBJ2-5; perhaps TRBD2 as D (6 bases). This CDR3 has 14 residues. The V and J ends lost 3 bases and 1 base respectively, with 9 bases between them. CDR1 and CDR2 (germline): LGHNA, YSLEER. The CDR3 bases are TGCGCCAGCAGCCAGGACTACCCCCAAGAGACCCAGTACTTC. This translates into CASSQDYPQETQYF.

The rearrangement joins TRBV27 to TRBJ1-6; D unresolved. This CDR3 comprises 15 residues. Looked up from germline, CDR1 is MNHEY and CDR2 is SMNVEV (reference sequence). V lost 5 bases to trimming and J lost 6 bases, with 14 bases between them. CDR3 region: CASSTYSGLNSPLHF. For the CDR3, the DNA is TGTGCCAGCAGTACATACAGCGGACTTAATTCACCCCTCCACTTT.

J is TRBJ2-7 and V is TRBV25-1, with 7 bases lining up with TRBD1. From germline, CDR1 is MGHDK and CDR2 SYGVNS. This CDR3 region has 15 residues. The J segment lost 6 bases and the V segment lost 2 bases, leaving 10 bases of the junction unmatched. The CDR3 loop is CASSEIDRDRVEQYF. DNA of the CDR3: TGTGCCAGCAGTGAAATCGACAGGGACCGGGTCGAGCAGTACTTC.

CDR3 loop: CATITDYSNQPQHF. The CDR3 DNA is TGTGCCACCATAACAGATTATAGCAATCAGCCCCAGCATTTT. This chain connects TRBV15 to TRBJ1-5; D gene ambiguous. V lost 7 bases and J lost 0, with 10 bases in between. The CDR3 length is 14 residues. The V gene's germline CDR1 is LNHNV and CDR2 YYDKDF (reference sequence).

The rearrangement links TRBV29-1 to TRBJ2-5; tentative D call: TRBD1 (5 bases). The ends were cut back, 7 bases at V and 5 bases at J, with 11 bases in the middle. Germline CDR1 reads SQVTM; CDR2 reads ANQGSEA. This CDR3 is built from 11 residues. The CDR3 bases are TGCAGCGGCAGGGTGGGCGAGACCCAGTACTTC. It translates to CSGRVGETQYF. The full variable domain, with the rest looked up from reference TRBV29-1 and TRBJ2-5, is SAVISQKPSRDICQRGTSLTIQCQVDSQVTMMFWYRQQPGQSLTLIATANQGSEATYESGFVIDKFPISRPNLTFSTLTVSNMSPEDSSIYLCSGRVGETQYFGPGTRLLVL.

The chain couples TRBV5-1 to TRBJ2-5; 9 nucleotides match TRBD1. CDR1 is SGHRS and CDR2 is YFSETQ in the germline V gene. Germline trimming cut 4 bases from V and 5 bases from J; bases unmatched to any gene: 9. This CDR3 contains 15 residues. CDR3: CASSPGGQGVETQYF. Written as DNA, the CDR3 is TGCGCCAGCAGCCCAGGGGGACAGGGCGTCGAGACCCAGTACTTC.

This CDR3 reads CASTLLTGSNTGELFF. The DNA for the CDR3 is TGCGCCAGCACCCTATTAACGGGCTCCAACACCGGGGAGCTGTTTTTT. V and J are TRBV4-3 and TRBJ2-2; unclear D gene. Germline V gives CDR1 LGHNA, CDR2 YSLEER. V dropped 7 bases and J dropped 2 bases, with 17 bases sitting between them. The CDR3 has 16 amino acids.

V is TRBV2 and J is TRBJ2-1; 10 bases are a match to TRBD2. Germline CDR1 and CDR2: SNHLY and FYNNEI. This CDR3 comprises 14 residues. V lost 7 bases, J lost 3 bases, and 3 bases stayed unmatched. CDR3 DNA sequence: TGTGCCAGCAAAGGGACTAGCGTCTACAATGAGCAGTTCTTC. Amino acids: CASKGTSVYNEQFF.

The V call is TRBV7-9, the J call TRBJ1-1; D is unclear. The V end lost 4 bases, the J end lost 5 bases, and 11 bases lay between the germline ends. This CDR3 comprises 13 residues. CDR1 is SEHNR and CDR2 is FQNEAQ in the germline V gene (reference sequence). CDR3 sequence reads: CASSSDLGTEAFF. CDR3 nucleotide sequence: TGTGCCAGCAGCTCGGACTTGGGGACTGAAGCTTTCTTT.

The chain carries TRBV15 and TRBJ2-3; D not resolved. Germline V gene data show CDR1 as LNHNV and CDR2 as YYDKDF (reference sequence). V lost 2 bases to trimming and J lost 5 bases, with 14 bases between them. This CDR3 has 15 amino acids. CDR3 sequence: CATSRPSLARDTQYF. CDR3 nucleotides: TGTGCCACCAGCAGACCCAGTTTAGCTAGAGATACGCAGTATTTT.

The chain uses TRBV10-3 and TRBJ2-5, with TRBD2 as a possible D gene (6 bases). V was cut by 7 bases and J by 3 bases, with 15 bases left in between. The CDR3 is 14 amino acids. Germline CDR1 reads ENHRY; CDR2 reads SYGVKD. CDR3: CAINHMEGKETQYF. In DNA form, the CDR3 reads TGTGCCATCAACCACATGGAGGGAAAAGAGACCCAGTACTTC.

The CDR3 DNA reads TGCGCCAGCAGTGAGTATGGGACAGGGGGCCGGAGGGGGGACACTGAAGCTTTCTTT. Translation: CASSEYGTGGRRGDTEAFF. V usage is TRBV10-1 and J usage is TRBJ1-1; 12 bases align to TRBD1. Trimming cost V 1 base and J 3 bases; bases outside gene matches: 12. The CDR3 is made up of 19 amino acids. The germline gives CDR1 WNHNN, CDR2 SYGVQD (reference sequence).

The rearrangement uses TRBV6-6 and TRBJ1-5, with D possibly TRBD1 on 6 matching bases. Germline values: CDR1 MNHNY, CDR2 SVGAGI (reference sequence). Trimming stripped 8 bases from V and 6 bases from J, with 14 bases between. This CDR3 comprises 13 residues. The CDR3 DNA reads as TGTGCCAGCGCTCCAGGGGTTAGTCAGCCCCAGCATTTT. Amino acid sequence: CASAPGVSQPQHF.

V is TRBV5-4 and J is TRBJ2-1, with TRBD2 identical over 10 bases. This CDR3 contains 18 residues. V lost 0 bases, J lost 5 bases, and 11 bases stayed unmatched. Germline-derived CDR1 and CDR2 are SGHNT and YYREEE (reference sequence). The CDR3 loop is CASSLAFTLAGEHNEQFF. The CDR3 DNA follows: TGTGCCAGCAGCTTGGCCTTCACTCTAGCGGGGGAACACAATGAGCAGTTCTTC.

J is TRBJ2-2 and V is TRBV9, with D uncertain. The CDR3 is 13 amino acids. Trimming pared 3 bases from V and 3 bases from J, leaving 6 bases between. Per the germline V gene, CDR1 is SGDLS and CDR2 is YYNGEE. The CDR3 DNA reads TGTGCCAGCAGCGCCGAGTACACCGGGGAGCTGTTTTTT. Encoded protein: CASSAEYTGELFF.